This T cell receptor (beta chain) was observed in a study of control samples from healthy donors and cancer patients. Clones were read by immunoSEQ multiplex PCR, and TCRdb kept only the in-frame ones, dropping some. The sample consists of approximately 53,000 clones, about 91% of them appearing once. This clone was detected only once. The CDR3 has 17 residues. The ends lost 3 bases at V and 7 bases at J; junction bases unmatched: 10. CDR1 MGHRA and CDR2 YSYEKL come from the germline V gene. This receptor was identified in a young man with colorectal cancer. V usage is TRBV4-1 and J usage is TRBJ1-6, with 9 positions matching TRBD1. The sequencing sample was made of PBMCs. The chain's CDR3 is CASSQPGQGRGNSPLHF. The CDR3 DNA follows: TGCGCCAGCAGCCAGCCGGGACAGGGACGAGGAAATTCACCCCTCCACTTT.